This entry concerns a single TCR beta chain. Its specificity is unknown. Germline CDR1 and CDR2: SGHTA and FQGNSA. Trimming cost V 5 bases and J 2 bases, with 12 bases left between them. This CDR3 region has 15 residues. This record comes from a study of graft-versus-host responses after intestinal transplantation. Study-level findings and limits: Within allografts, high graft-versus-host to host-versus-graft clonal ratios were seen among patients with graft-donor T cell macrochimerism. GvH clones turned up in recipient marrow; some had shown up first in ileum or blood.

This table comes from immunoSEQ multiplex PCR, and its TCRdb copy is limited to in-frame clones, with some not included. The table lists about 96,000 clones, approximately 90% of them singletons, with over 0.15% in the top ten. Material: unstimulated CD4+ T cells sorted from spleen or lymph node cells, obtained before intestinal transplant. The V call is TRBV7-2, the J call TRBJ1-4; a possible D gene is TRBD1 (6 bases). The receptor was derived from a human donor who received an intestinal transplant. CDR3 nucleotide sequence: TGTGCCAGCAGCCGCGGACAGCTTACTAATGAAAAACTGTTTTTT. Protein: CASSRGQLTNEKLFF.